The sequence of this TCR beta chain was determined in a study of blood T cell repertoires in COVID-19. About the research overall: Researchers got acute and convalescent COVID-19 samples from the United States, Italy and Spain. PBMCs, B-cell-depleted T cells, or T cells provided the cDNA or gDNA that made up the material.

Germline V gives CDR1 SGHTA, CDR2 FQGNSA. The CDR3 is 13 amino acids. V was shortened by 5 bases and J by 9 bases, with 15 bases between the two germline ends. Authors' data handling: Reference gene primers were amplified, and this amplification served to estimate nucleated cell counts. Method: immunoSEQ multiplex PCR; TCRdb's copy keeps in-frame clones and lacks some. V and J calls and clone size are copied from that table; D and trimming were computed from the DNA. The repertoire includes about 100,000 clones, 84% of them detected once, and around 4.5% sits in the top ten. The sequence was obtained from a human donor in a cohort sampled during active COVID-19. The V gene is TRBV7-2, the J gene TRBJ2-3; TRBD2 might be the D (6 bases). The sequenced material came from peripheral blood. This CDR3 reads CASSPSGGNTQYF. The CDR3 DNA sequence: TGTGCCAGCAGCCCGTCTGGAGGGAACACGCAGTATTTT.